This T cell receptor beta chain was retrieved from a study of T-cell memory formation after mild COVID-19. About the research overall: Largely donor-specific TCR clusters were found. Study-wide results and limits: Contracting clones localized mainly to CM and EM when CD4+ and mainly to EMRA when CD8+.

The CDR3 contains 14 residues. V gave up 0 bases and J gave up 2 bases, with 8 bases separating them. Germline CDR1 is SQVTM and CDR2 is ANQGSEA. From 5'RACE with constant-segment primers came TCR alpha and TCR beta cDNA libraries that carried sample barcodes and UMIs. From the 5' RACE reads, TCRdb called clonotypes with MiXCR, one entry per CDR3 protein. The table includes 34,000 or so distinct CDR3 sequences, under 8% detected once. This clonotype was seen repeatedly, ten times or more. The antigen is undetermined. The source is a young man who had mild COVID-19 (a few samples of this study predate the infection). Cell type and time point are not known. Sequencing was performed on PBMCs or a T cell subset sorted from them (not recorded which). The rearrangement joins TRBV29-1 to TRBJ1-5; no clear D gene. The CDR3 coding sequence is TGCAGCGTTGAAGAAAGCGGGGGCAATCAGCCCCAGCATTTT. This codes for CSVEESGGNQPQHF.